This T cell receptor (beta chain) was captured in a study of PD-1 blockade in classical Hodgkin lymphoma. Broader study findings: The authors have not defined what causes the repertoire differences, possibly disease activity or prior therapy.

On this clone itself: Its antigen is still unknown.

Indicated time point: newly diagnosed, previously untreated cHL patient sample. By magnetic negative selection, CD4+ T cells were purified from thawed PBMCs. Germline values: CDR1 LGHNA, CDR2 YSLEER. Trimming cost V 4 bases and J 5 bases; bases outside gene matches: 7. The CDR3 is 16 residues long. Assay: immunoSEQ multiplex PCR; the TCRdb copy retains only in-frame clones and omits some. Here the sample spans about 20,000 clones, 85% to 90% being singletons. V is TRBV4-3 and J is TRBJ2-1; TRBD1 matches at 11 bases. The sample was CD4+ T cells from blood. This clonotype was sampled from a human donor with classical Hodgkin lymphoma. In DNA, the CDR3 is TGCGCCAGCAGCCTCGGAGGACAGGGGGCGAACAATGAGCAGTTCTTC. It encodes CASSLGGQGANNEQFF.